The source of this TCR beta chain is a study of tumor and adjacent non-tumor tissue in lung cancer. Overall study results and limits: Shorter survival was associated with higher TCR diversity in tumors. Compared with tumor, normal lung showed significantly lower TCR diversity.

On this clonotype: Its antigen is unknown. One junction end disagrees with the germline gene, perhaps due to a read error.

The library came from three nested PCR rounds adapted from ARM-PCR protocols. TCRdb reprocessed the multiplex PCR reads with MiXCR, giving one entry per CDR3 protein. The sample records 55,000 to 70,000 distinct CDR3 sequences, 55% to 70% being singletons. This sample's RNA came from whole unsorted tissue. Chemotherapy-naive patients with new lung cancer underwent thoracic surgery in China, August–late 2014. The germline CDR1 and CDR2 sequences are LGHNA and YNFKEQ. The CDR3 contains 17 residues. Material for sequencing was lung tumor tissue. This receptor was taken from a man aged 45-65 years with non-small cell lung cancer. The V and J genes are TRBV4-2 and TRBJ2-1; TRBD1 aligns across 10 bases. This CDR3 is CASSHSLRDRGYNEPFF. The CDR3 DNA reads TGTGCTAGCAGCCACAGCCTCCGGGACAGGGGCTACAATGAACCGTTCTTC.